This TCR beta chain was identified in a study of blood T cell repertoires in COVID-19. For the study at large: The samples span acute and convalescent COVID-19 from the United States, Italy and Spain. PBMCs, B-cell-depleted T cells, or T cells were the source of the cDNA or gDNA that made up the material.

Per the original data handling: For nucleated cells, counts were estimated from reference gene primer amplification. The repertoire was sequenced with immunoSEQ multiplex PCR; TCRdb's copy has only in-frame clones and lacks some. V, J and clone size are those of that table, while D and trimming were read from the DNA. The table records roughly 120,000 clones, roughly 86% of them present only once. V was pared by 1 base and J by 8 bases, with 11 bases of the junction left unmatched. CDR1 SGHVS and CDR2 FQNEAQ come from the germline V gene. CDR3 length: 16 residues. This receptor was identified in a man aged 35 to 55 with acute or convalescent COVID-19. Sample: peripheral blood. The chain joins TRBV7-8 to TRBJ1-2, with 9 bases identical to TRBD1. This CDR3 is CASSLVPGQGIGGYTF. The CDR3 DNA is TGTGCCAGCAGCTTAGTGCCGGGACAGGGAATAGGCGGCTACACCTTC.